This TCR beta chain was identified in a study of cytomegalovirus exposure and HLA in healthy donors. Study-wide findings and caveats: Rarity characterized most TCR sequences, yet some public TCRs appeared in many donors.

Germline CDR1 is SNHLY and CDR2 is FYNNEI. This CDR3 contains 13 residues. PCR primers comprised 60 Vbeta and 13 Jbeta primers. Profiled with immunoSEQ multiplex PCR; TCRdb holds only in-frame clones, not every one. Seen here are around 170,000 clones, about 78% observed once, and the top ten hold around 5.7%. About this clone: Its specificity is not known. Compared with germline, one end of the junction differs, possibly owing to a read error.

The chain carries TRBV2 and TRBJ2-3; perhaps TRBD1 as D (6 bases). The sequence derives from a man aged 40-55 years in good health and CMV-seronegative. Sequencing was done on a sample of PBMCs. The CDR3 here is CASMMGLEDRDTF. CDR3 DNA: TGTGCCAGCATGATGGGGTTAGAAGACCGGGACACATTT. Drawing the rest from reference TRBV2 and TRBJ2-3, the complete variable domain is EPEVTQTPSHQVTQMGQEVILRCVPISNHLYFYWYRQILGQKVEFLVSFYNNEISEKSEIFDDQFSVERPDGSNFTLKIRSTKLEDSAMYFCASMMGLEDRDTFGPGTRLTVL.